What follows are 28 T cell receptor beta chains derived from one specimen sequenced in a study of cytomegalovirus exposure and HLA in healthy donors. PCR involved 60 Vbeta and 13 Jbeta primers. Profiled with immunoSEQ multiplex PCR; TCRdb holds only in-frame clones, not every one. This sample yields about 110,000 clones, of which approximately 60% are seen a single time; roughly 2% belongs to the top ten. Sequences were obtained from PBMCs. These receptors all stem from a woman aged 25 to 39 in good health and CMV-seronegative.

This chain uses TRBV27 with TRBJ2-7; D is perhaps TRBD2 (5 bases). This CDR3 has 13 amino acids. CDR1 MNHEY and CDR2 SMNVEV come from the germline V gene (reference sequence). V was trimmed by 6 bases and J by 3 bases, leaving 12 bases between them. CDR3 nucleotides: TGTGCCAGCAGCCCGTTCGGGAACTACGAGCAGTACTTC. Translation: CASSPFGNYEQYF.

J is TRBJ2-5 and V is TRBV9; 9 bases are shared with TRBD2. The CDR3 runs 14 residues. The V and J ends lost 3 bases and 1 base, in that order; junction bases with no gene match: 1. The germline CDR1 and CDR2 sequences are SGDLS and YYNGEE. The CDR3 sequence is CASSALAGQETQYF. CDR3 in DNA: TGTGCCAGCAGCGCACTAGCGGGCCAAGAGACCCAGTACTTC.

The chain carries TRBV9 and TRBJ2-1, with 12 bases fitting TRBD2. Trimming cost V 0 bases and J 7 bases; bases outside gene matches: 2. The CDR3 length is 15 residues. Germline V gene lookup returns CDR1 SGDLS and CDR2 YYNGEE. CDR3 amino acids: CASSVAGTSGNEQFF. CDR3 sequence (DNA): TGTGCCAGCAGCGTAGCTGGGACTAGCGGGAATGAGCAGTTCTTC. The full variable domain, in which reference TRBV9 and TRBJ2-1 provide the parts outside the CDR3, is DSGVTQTPKHLITATGQRVTLRCSPRSGDLSVYWYQQSLDQGLQFLIQYYNGEERAKGNILERFSAQQFPDLHSELNLSSLELGDSALYFCASSVAGTSGNEQFFGPGTRLTVL.

The rearrangement joins TRBV6-4 to TRBJ2-3; 12 nucleotides align to TRBD2. Losses at the gene ends were 5 bases for V and 4 bases for J; bases not matched to a gene: 4. This CDR3 is 15 amino acids long. In germline, CDR1 is MRHNA, CDR2 SNTAGT. The CDR3, as DNA: TGTGCCAGCAGTACTAGCGGGAGGTTGGCAGATACGCAGTATTTT. This translates into CASSTSGRLADTQYF.

In DNA, the CDR3 is TGTGCCAGTAGTACATTAGGACAGGGAGAGACCCAGTACTTC. Translating gives CASSTLGQGETQYF. The chain combines TRBV19 with TRBJ2-5, with TRBD1 identical over 8 bases. Per the germline V gene, CDR1 is LNHDA and CDR2 is SQIVND (reference sequence). This CDR3 has 14 amino acids. V was pared by 4 bases and J by 4 bases, with 5 bases of the junction left unmatched.

The chain has TRBV4-3 and TRBJ2-1, with D possibly matching TRBD2 (6 bases). The CDR3 has 17 amino acids. Between the trimmed V and J ends, which lost 0 bases and 2 bases, there was a span of 14 bases. Germline V CDR1 and CDR2: LGHNA, YSLEER. In DNA, the CDR3 is TGCGCCAGCAGCCAAGATCGGGCGGGACCCCCCTACAATGAGCAGTTCTTC. Its translation is CASSQDRAGPPYNEQFF.

The J gene is TRBJ2-7, the V gene TRBV5-6; TRBD1 agrees at 8 bases. CDR3 length equals 15 residues. Germline V gene sequence: CDR1 SGHDT, CDR2 YYEEEE. V shed 4 bases, J shed 0 bases, and the junction held 6 bases outside the gene matches. CDR3 nucleotide sequence: TGTGCCAGCAGCCCCCGACAGGGGCGCTCCTACGAGCAGTACTTC. The encoded protein is CASSPRQGRSYEQYF.

The chain combines TRBV28 with TRBJ1-5, with 7 bases fitting TRBD1. CDR1 and CDR2 (germline): MDHEN, SYDVKM. J was trimmed by 0 bases and V by 3 bases; bases with no gene match: 2. This CDR3 region has 15 residues. The CDR3 protein is CASSFTGDSNQPQHF. DNA for the CDR3: TGTGCCAGCAGTTTTACAGGGGATAGCAATCAGCCCCAGCATTTT.

This clone was picked up a small number of times. The chain links TRBV28 to TRBJ1-6, with 7 bases aligning to TRBD1. This CDR3 comprises 13 residues. The ends lost 8 bases at V and 10 bases at J; junction bases unmatched: 8. Germline V lookup: CDR1 MDHEN, CDR2 SYDVKM. CDR3 region: CASVRGRGSPLHF. The DNA of the CDR3 is TGTGCCAGCGTTAGGGGGCGAGGATCACCCCTCCACTTT.

The table lists this clone with a few counts. This chain connects TRBV28 to TRBJ2-7; 9 bases match TRBD2. V shed 3 bases and J 3 bases; nucleotides not matched to a gene: 3. The length of the CDR3 is 14 residues. Per germline, CDR1 MDHEN and CDR2 SYDVKM. The CDR3 region has the DNA TGTGCCAGCAGTTTGGGACTAGCCTTCTACGAGCAGTACTTC. Its translation is CASSLGLAFYEQYF.

This chain uses TRBV5-6 with TRBJ2-5; 15 bases are shared with TRBD2. Germline V gene data show CDR1 as SGHDT and CDR2 as YYEEEE. The trim removed 6 bases at V and 4 bases at J, leaving 7 bases unmatched. The CDR3 is made up of 16 amino acids. Here the CDR3 reads CASTRTSGRVRETQYF. The CDR3, as DNA: TGTGCCAGCACCCGGACTAGCGGGAGGGTGAGAGAGACCCAGTACTTC.

The rearrangement links TRBV11-2 to TRBJ2-2; D is unresolved. Germline V CDR1 and CDR2: SGHAT, FQNNGV. Trimming shortened V by 1 base and J by 0 bases, and 15 bases separated the two germline ends. The length of the CDR3 is 18 residues. CDR3 residues: CASSLAPVTASNTGELFF. The CDR3, as DNA: TGTGCCAGCAGCTTAGCCCCCGTAACAGCTTCGAACACCGGGGAGCTGTTTTTT.

Points on this clone: Its ends do not fully match the called genes, so a read error is possible. V is TRBV6-6 and J is TRBJ2-4, with 9 bases that match TRBD1. The CDR3 has 15 amino acids. Germline lookup yields CDR1 MNHNY and CDR2 SVGAGI (reference sequence). CDR3 amino acids: CASSHSQGALNIQYF. CDR3 DNA: TGTGCCAGCAGTCACTCACAGGGGGCTCTAAACATTCAGTACTTC.

This chain connects TRBV5-1 to TRBJ2-1; TRBD2 matches 7 bases. This CDR3 is 15 amino acids long. The V segment lost 2 bases and the J segment 9 bases; nucleotides outside the gene matches: 11. Per the germline V gene, CDR1 is SGHRS and CDR2 is YFSETQ. The CDR3 DNA reads as TGCGCCAGCAGCTTTGCGGGAGAGGTAACCGGTGAGCAGTTCTTC. Its protein product is CASSFAGEVTGEQFF.

The chain joins TRBV10-2 to TRBJ1-4; the match to TRBD1 covers 7 bases. The V and J ends lost 3 bases and 4 bases, in that order; junction bases with no gene match: 8. The germline CDR1 and CDR2 sequences are WSHSY and SAAADI. The CDR3 is 16 amino acids. DNA for the CDR3: TGCGCCAGCAGTGACCACGGACAGGCCGTTAATGAAAAACTGTTTTTT. This sequence encodes CASSDHGQAVNEKLFF.

Written as DNA, the CDR3 is TGTGCCAGCACCGGGGGGCTCGAGCAGTACTTC. Its protein is CASTGGLEQYF. V and J are TRBV28 and TRBJ2-7, with a tentative D call TRBD2 (7 bases). V was pared by 7 bases and J by 6 bases, with 10 bases between. The CDR3 sequence is 11 residues long. The germline gives CDR1 MDHEN, CDR2 SYDVKM.

The chain recombines TRBV6-6 with TRBJ2-7, with 7 bases identical to TRBD2. J was trimmed by 3 bases and V by 0 bases; bases with no gene match: 2. The CDR3 is made up of 14 amino acids. Germline V gene sequence: CDR1 MNHNY, CDR2 SVGAGI (reference sequence). The DNA of the CDR3 is TGTGCCAGCAGTTACTCGGCGGGGGACTACGAGCAGTACTTC. Residues: CASSYSAGDYEQYF.

In its sample, this clone was seen a few times. The genes are TRBV10-3 and TRBJ2-1; 9 bases are shared with TRBD2. Germline CDR1 reads ENHRY; CDR2 reads SYGVKD. V was clipped by 6 bases and J by 4 bases; unmatched bases: 7. This CDR3 region has 15 residues. CDR3 DNA sequence: TGTGCCATCAGGAGTAGCGGGAGTGTTTACAATGAGCAGTTCTTC. Translating gives CAIRSSGSVYNEQFF.

The genes are TRBV19 and TRBJ2-1; no definite D call. The CDR3 has 15 amino acids. CDR1 is LNHDA and CDR2 is SQIVND in the germline V gene (reference sequence). Trimming stripped 0 bases from V and 0 bases from J, with 6 bases between. DNA for the CDR3: TGTGCCAGTAGTATAGATGCCAGCTCCTACAATGAGCAGTTCTTC. Protein: CASSIDASSYNEQFF.

The rearrangement uses TRBV28 and TRBJ2-6, with D perhaps matching TRBD2 (7 bases). The CDR3 is made up of 17 amino acids. V lost 3 bases, J lost 2 bases, and 14 bases lay in between. CDR1 and CDR2 (germline): MDHEN, SYDVKM. The CDR3 spells CASSFLGGGAGANVLTF. CDR3 in DNA: TGTGCCAGCAGTTTCCTGGGCGGGGGCGCTGGGGCCAACGTCCTGACTTTC.

This clone occurred once. The rearrangement uses TRBV10-2 and TRBJ1-1; tentative D call: TRBD1 (6 bases). The CDR3 sequence is 13 residues long. Germline values: CDR1 WSHSY, CDR2 SAAADI. Trimming stripped 3 bases from V and 7 bases from J, with 12 bases between. The CDR3 sequence is CASSERTDSEAFF. Here the CDR3 DNA reads TGCGCCAGCAGTGAACGGACAGATAGTGAAGCTTTCTTT.

This clone was recorded at least ten times. V gene TRBV6-1 combines with J gene TRBJ2-7; 9 bases agree with TRBD2. This CDR3 has 15 amino acids. From germline, CDR1 is MNHNS and CDR2 SASEGT. Germline trimming cut 0 bases from V and 0 bases from J; bases unmatched to any gene: 0. This CDR3 reads CASSEASGSSYEQYF. The CDR3 DNA reads as TGTGCCAGCAGTGAAGCTAGCGGGAGCTCCTACGAGCAGTACTTC.

This chain uses TRBV29-1 with TRBJ2-1; unclear D gene. The germline V and J ends were trimmed by 4 bases and 0 bases, with 16 bases remaining between them. Looked up from germline, CDR1 is SQVTM and CDR2 is ANQGSEA. This CDR3 is built from 16 residues. The CDR3 nucleotides read TGCAGCGTTGTCCCCACCCCGGAGAGCTCCTACAATGAGCAGTTCTTC. Translating gives CSVVPTPESSYNEQFF.

This clone has only a few counts. V is TRBV2 and J is TRBJ2-5; TRBD1 matches 8 bases. The DNA end favors TRBJ2-7, so the J call may be wrong. The CDR3 loop spans 13 amino acids. The germline gives CDR1 SNHLY, CDR2 FYNNEI. The CDR3 coding sequence is TGTGCCAGCGCTACAGGGGGATTCAACGAGCAGTACTTC. Its translation is CASATGGFNEQYF.

This clone was seen only a few times. The V and J genes are TRBV7-3 and TRBJ2-2; D might be TRBD1 (5 bases). The V end lost 7 bases, the J end lost 0 bases, and 12 bases lay between the germline ends. This CDR3 has 15 residues. Germline CDR1 SGHTA, CDR2 FQGTGA. This chain's CDR3 is CASTQGAANTGELFF. Here the CDR3 DNA reads TGTGCCAGCACCCAGGGCGCTGCGAACACCGGGGAGCTGTTTTTT.

This clone was found a few times. The V and J genes are TRBV7-9 and TRBJ2-1; 9 nucleotides align to TRBD2. Germline values: CDR1 SEHNR, CDR2 FQNEAQ (reference sequence). CDR3 size: 16 residues. V was clipped by 1 base and J by 7 bases; unmatched bases: 8. CDR3 nucleotides: TGTGCCAGCAGCTTAGAAGTTGGCGGGAGGGCTAATGAGCAGTTCTTC. Its protein is CASSLEVGGRANEQFF.

The rearrangement uses TRBV6-6 and TRBJ1-1, with 9 bases identical to TRBD1. V gave up 5 bases and J gave up 3 bases; unmatched junction bases: 4. This CDR3 spans 14 amino acids. Germline V gene data show CDR1 as MNHNY and CDR2 as SVGAGI (reference sequence). The CDR3 loop is CASSHRGLDTEAFF. In DNA form, the CDR3 reads TGTGCCAGCAGTCACAGGGGGCTGGACACTGAAGCTTTCTTT.

The genes are TRBV5-4 and TRBJ2-5; TRBD2 matches at 9 bases. Germline V CDR1 and CDR2: SGHNT, YYREEE (reference sequence). This CDR3 spans 16 amino acids. V dropped 3 bases and J dropped 4; count of bases not matched to a gene: 10. CDR3 amino acids: CASSSGLAPLGETQYF. The CDR3 nucleotides read TGTGCCAGCAGCTCGGGACTAGCCCCGCTGGGAGAGACCCAGTACTTC.